The clone carrying this T cell receptor beta chain was seen only a few times. No antigen is known for it. TCRdb used MiXCR to reprocess the reads, holding one entry per CDR3 protein. Of about 920,000 distinct CDR3 sequences listed, about a third are singletons. These data are taken from a study of T cell repertoires in cytomegalovirus infection. The CDR3 loop spans 15 amino acids. Germline-derived CDR1 and CDR2 are SGHRS and YFSETQ. V gave up 0 bases and J gave up 3 bases; unmatched junction bases: 1. Overall study findings and caveats: The ex vivo response was dominated by HLA-C-restricted CMV-specific TCR beta clonotypes.

The clonotype originates from a human donor in good health (CMV status not recorded). Some clones in this sample may be carry-over from other donors' samples. This sequence joins TRBV5-1 and TRBJ2-1, with 9 bases lining up with TRBD1. The input for sequencing was cultured CD8+ T cells from PBMCs, taken from culture after CMV antigen stimulation. CDR3 DNA: TGCGCCAGCAGCTTGGGGGACAGGGTCTACAATGAGCAGTTCTTC. Translation gives CASSLGDRVYNEQFF.